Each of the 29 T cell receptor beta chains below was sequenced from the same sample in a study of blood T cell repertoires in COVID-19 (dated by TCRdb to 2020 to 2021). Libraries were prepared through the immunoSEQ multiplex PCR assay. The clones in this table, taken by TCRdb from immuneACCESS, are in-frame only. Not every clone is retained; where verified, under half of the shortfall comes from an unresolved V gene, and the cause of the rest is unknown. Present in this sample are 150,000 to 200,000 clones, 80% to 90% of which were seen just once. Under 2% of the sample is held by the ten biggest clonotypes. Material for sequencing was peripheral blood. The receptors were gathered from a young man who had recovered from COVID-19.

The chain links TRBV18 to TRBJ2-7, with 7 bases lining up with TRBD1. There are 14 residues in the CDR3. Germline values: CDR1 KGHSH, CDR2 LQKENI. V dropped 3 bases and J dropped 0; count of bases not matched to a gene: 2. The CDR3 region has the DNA TGTGCCAGCTCACCCGACAGGGCCTCCTACGAGCAGTACTTC. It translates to CASSPDRASYEQYF.

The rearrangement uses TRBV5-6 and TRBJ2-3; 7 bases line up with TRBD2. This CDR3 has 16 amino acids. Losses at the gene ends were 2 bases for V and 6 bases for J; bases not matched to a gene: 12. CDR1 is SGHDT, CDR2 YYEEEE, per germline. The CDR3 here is CASSFGGSESTDTQYF. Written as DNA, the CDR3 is TGTGCCAGCAGCTTCGGGGGGAGCGAGTCCACCGATACGCAGTATTTT.

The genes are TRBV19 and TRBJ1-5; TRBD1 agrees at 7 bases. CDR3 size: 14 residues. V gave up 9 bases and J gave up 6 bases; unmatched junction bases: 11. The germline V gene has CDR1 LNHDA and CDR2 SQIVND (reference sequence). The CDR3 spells CASSTETGFQPQHF. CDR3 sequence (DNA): TGTGCCAGCTCCACCGAGACAGGGTTTCAGCCCCAGCATTTT.

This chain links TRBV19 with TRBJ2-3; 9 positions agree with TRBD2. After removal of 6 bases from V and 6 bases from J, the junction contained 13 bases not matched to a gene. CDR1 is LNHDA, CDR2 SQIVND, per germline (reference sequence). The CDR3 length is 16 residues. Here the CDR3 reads CASSDPSGAHSDTQYF. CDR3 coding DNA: TGTGCCAGTAGCGACCCTAGCGGGGCCCATTCGGATACGCAGTATTTT.

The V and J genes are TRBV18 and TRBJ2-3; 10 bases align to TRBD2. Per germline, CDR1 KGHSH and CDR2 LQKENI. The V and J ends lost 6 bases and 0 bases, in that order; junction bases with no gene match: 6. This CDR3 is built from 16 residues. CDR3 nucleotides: TGTGCCAGCTCTCAAACTAGCGGGATTAGCACAGATACGCAGTATTTT. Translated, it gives CASSQTSGISTDTQYF. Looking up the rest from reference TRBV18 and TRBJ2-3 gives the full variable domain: NAGVMQNPRHLVRRRGQEARLRCSPMKGHSHVYWYRQLPEEGLKFMVYLQKENIIDESGMPKERFSAEFPKEGPSILRIQQVVRGDSAAYFCASSQTSGISTDTQYFGPGTRLTVL.

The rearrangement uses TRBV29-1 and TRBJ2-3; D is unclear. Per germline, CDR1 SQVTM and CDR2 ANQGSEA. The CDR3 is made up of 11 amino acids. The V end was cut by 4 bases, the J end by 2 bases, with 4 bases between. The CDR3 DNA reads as TGCAGCGTTGCCCACACAGATACGCAGTATTTT. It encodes CSVAHTDTQYF.

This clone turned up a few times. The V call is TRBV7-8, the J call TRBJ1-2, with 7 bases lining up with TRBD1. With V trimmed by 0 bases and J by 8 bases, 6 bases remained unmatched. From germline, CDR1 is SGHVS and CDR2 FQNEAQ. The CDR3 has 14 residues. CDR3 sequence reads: CASSLARQGGGYTF. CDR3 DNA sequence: TGTGCCAGCAGCTTAGCCCGACAGGGCGGCGGCTACACCTTC.

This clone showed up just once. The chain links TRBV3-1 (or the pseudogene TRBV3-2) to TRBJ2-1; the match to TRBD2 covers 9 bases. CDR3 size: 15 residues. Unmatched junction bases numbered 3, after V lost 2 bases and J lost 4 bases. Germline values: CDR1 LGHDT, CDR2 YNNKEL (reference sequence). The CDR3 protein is CASSQSGRSYNEQFF. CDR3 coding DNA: TGTGCCAGCAGCCAAAGCGGGAGGTCTTACAATGAGCAGTTCTTC.

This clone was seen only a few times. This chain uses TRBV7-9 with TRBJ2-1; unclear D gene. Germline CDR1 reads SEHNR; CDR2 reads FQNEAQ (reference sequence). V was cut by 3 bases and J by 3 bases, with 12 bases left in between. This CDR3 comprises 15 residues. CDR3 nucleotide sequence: TGTGCCAGCAGCTTGCCCGGGTCGCTCTACAATGAGCAGTTCTTC. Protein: CASSLPGSLYNEQFF.

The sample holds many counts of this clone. The DNA of the CDR3 is TGTGCCAGCACTACAGGGAAGGGAAGCAATCAGCCCCAGCATTTT. Amino acid sequence: CASTTGKGSNQPQHF. V gene TRBV11-1 combines with J gene TRBJ1-5, with a tentative D call TRBD1 (6 bases). The CDR3 sequence is 15 residues long. With 7 bases removed from V and 1 base from J, the gap between germline ends came to 14 bases. Germline V gene lookup returns CDR1 SGHAT and CDR2 FQDESV (reference sequence). The full variable domain, its missing parts supplied by reference TRBV11-1 and TRBJ1-5, is EAEVAQSPRYKITEKSQAVAFWCDPISGHATLYWYRQILGQGPELLVQFQDESVVDDSQLPKDRFSAERLKGVDSTLKIQPAELGDSAMYLCASTTGKGSNQPQHFGDGTRLSIL.

CDR3 coding DNA: TGTGCCAGCAGCCAAGACGGGGACAGGGAGTGGAGCGAGCAGTACTTC. Translation gives CASSQDGDREWSEQYF. The chain combines TRBV3-1 (or the pseudogene TRBV3-2) with TRBJ2-7, with TRBD1 identical over 9 bases. This CDR3 region has 16 residues. With 0 bases clipped from V and 6 bases from J, the junction kept 9 bases outside the gene matches. Per germline, CDR1 LGHDT and CDR2 YNNKEL (reference sequence).

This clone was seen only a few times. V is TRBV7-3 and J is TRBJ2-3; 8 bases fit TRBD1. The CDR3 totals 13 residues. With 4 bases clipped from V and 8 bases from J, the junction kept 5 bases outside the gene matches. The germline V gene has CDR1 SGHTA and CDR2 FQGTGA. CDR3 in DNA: TGTGCCAGCAGCTCTACCACAGGGGGTACGCAGTATTTT. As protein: CASSSTTGGTQYF.

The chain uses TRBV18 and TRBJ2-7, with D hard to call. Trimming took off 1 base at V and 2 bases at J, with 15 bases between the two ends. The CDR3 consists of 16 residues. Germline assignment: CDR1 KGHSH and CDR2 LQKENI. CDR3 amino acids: CASSPRKMSGTYEQYF. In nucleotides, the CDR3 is TGTGCCAGCTCACCACGGAAAATGTCAGGTACCTACGAGCAGTACTTC.

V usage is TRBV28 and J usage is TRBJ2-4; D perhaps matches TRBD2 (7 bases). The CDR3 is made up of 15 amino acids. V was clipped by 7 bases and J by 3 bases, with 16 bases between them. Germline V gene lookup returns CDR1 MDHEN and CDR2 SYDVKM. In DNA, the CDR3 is TGTGCCAGCACCGAGGGGGGGGCTGGCAAAAACATTCAGTACTTC. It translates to CASTEGGAGKNIQYF.

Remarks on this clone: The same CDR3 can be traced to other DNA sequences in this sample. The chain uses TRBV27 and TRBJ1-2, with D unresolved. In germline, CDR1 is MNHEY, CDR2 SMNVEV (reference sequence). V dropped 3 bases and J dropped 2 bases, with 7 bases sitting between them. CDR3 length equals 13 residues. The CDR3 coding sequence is TGTGCCAGCAGTTTGGGCCAGAACTATGGCTACACCTTC. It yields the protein CASSLGQNYGYTF.

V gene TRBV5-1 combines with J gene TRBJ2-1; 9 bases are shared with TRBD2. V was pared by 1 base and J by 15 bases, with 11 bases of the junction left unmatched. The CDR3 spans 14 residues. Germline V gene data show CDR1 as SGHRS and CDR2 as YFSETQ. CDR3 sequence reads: CASSLYRSGTSPFF. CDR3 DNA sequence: TGCGCCAGCAGCTTGTATCGCTCGGGGACTAGCCCGTTCTTC.

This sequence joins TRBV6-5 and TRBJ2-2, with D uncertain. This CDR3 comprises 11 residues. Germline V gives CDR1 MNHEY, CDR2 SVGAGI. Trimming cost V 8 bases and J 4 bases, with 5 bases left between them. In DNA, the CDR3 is TGTGCCAGCCTCTCCACCGGGGAGCTGTTTTTT. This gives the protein CASLSTGELFF.

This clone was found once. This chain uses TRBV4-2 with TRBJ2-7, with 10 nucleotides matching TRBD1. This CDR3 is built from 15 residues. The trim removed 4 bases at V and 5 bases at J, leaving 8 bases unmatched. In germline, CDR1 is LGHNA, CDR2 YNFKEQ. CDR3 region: CASSLLGTGDDEQYF. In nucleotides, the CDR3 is TGTGCCAGCAGCCTTTTGGGGACAGGGGACGACGAGCAGTACTTC.

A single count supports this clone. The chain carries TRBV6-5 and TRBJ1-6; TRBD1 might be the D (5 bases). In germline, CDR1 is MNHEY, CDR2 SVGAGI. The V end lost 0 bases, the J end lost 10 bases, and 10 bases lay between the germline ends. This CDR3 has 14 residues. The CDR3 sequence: CASSYSGRGSPLHF. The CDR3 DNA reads TGTGCCAGCAGTTACTCGGGTAGGGGATCACCCCTCCACTTT.

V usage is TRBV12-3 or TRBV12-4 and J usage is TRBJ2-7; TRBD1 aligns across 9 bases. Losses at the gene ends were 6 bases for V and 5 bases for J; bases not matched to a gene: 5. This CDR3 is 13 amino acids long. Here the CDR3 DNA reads TGTGCCAGCAGGAGGGGACAGGGCCACGAGCAGTACTTC. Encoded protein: CASRRGQGHEQYF.

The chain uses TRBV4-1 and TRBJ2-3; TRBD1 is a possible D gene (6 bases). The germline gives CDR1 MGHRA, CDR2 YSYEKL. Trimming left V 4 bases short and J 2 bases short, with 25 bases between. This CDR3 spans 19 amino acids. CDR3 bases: TGCGCCAGCAGCCGAGAAGGACAGCCATCAAAATTTCACACAGATACGCAGTATTTT. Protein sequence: CASSREGQPSKFHTDTQYF.

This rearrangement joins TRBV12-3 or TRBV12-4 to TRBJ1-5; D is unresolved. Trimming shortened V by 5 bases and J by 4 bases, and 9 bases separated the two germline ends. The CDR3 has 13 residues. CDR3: CASSVGLNQPQHF. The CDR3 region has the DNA TGTGCCAGCAGTGTCGGACTTAATCAGCCCCAGCATTTT.

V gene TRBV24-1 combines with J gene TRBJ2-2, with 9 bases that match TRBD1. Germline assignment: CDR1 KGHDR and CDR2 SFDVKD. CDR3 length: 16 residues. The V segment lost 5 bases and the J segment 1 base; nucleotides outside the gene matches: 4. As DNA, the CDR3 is TGTGCCACCAGTGGAGTGACAGGGGGGAACACCGGGGAGCTGTTTTTT. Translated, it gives CATSGVTGGNTGELFF.

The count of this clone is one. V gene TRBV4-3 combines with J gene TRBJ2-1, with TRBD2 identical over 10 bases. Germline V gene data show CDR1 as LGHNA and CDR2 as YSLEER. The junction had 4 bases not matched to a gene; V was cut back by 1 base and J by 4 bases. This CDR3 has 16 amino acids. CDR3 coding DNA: TGCGCCAGCAGCCAAGCCCGGACTAGCGGATACAATGAGCAGTTCTTC. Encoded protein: CASSQARTSGYNEQFF.

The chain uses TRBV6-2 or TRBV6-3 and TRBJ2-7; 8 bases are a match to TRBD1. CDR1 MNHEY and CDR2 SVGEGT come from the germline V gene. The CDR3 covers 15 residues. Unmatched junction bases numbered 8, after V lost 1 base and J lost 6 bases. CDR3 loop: CASSYLTGVSSEQYF. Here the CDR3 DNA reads TGTGCCAGCAGTTACTTGACAGGGGTATCAAGCGAGCAGTACTTC.

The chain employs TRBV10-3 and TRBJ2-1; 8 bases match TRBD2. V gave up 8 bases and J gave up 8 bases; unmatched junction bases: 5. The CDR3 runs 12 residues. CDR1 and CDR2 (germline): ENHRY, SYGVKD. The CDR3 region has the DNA TGTGCCATCCGGAGCGGGAGTGATGAGCAGTTCTTC. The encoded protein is CAIRSGSDEQFF.

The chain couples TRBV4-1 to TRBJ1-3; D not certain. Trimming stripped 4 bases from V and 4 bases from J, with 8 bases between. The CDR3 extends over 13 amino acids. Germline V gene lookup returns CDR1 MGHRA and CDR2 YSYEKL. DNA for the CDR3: TGCGCCAGCAGCCGCGACATAGGAAACACCATATATTTT. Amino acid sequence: CASSRDIGNTIYF.

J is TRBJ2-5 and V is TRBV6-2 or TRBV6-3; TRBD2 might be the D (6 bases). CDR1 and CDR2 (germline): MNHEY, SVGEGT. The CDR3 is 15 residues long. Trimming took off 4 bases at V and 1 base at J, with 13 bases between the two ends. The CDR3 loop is CASSSSGAGQETQYF. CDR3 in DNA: TGTGCCAGCAGTTCGTCGGGAGCCGGCCAAGAGACCCAGTACTTC.

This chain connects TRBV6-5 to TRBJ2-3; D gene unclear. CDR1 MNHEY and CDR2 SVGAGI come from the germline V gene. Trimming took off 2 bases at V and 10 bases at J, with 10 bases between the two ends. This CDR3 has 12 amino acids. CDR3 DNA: TGTGCCAGCAGTTACGCCGGAGAGTCGCAGTATTTT. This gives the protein CASSYAGESQYF.